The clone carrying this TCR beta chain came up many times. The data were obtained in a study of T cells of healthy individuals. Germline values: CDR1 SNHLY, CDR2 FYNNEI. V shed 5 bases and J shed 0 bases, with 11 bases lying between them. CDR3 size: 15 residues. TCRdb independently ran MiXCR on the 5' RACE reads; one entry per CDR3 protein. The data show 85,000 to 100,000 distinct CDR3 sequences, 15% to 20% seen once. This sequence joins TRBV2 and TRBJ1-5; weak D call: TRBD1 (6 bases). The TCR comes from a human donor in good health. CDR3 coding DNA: TGTGCCAGCAGTCGACAGGAGACTAGCAATCAGCCCCAGCATTTT. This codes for CASSRQETSNQPQHF.